This T cell receptor (beta chain) is from a study of blood T cell repertoires in COVID-19. Overall study context: Specimens from acute and convalescent COVID-19 originated in the United States, Italy and Spain. PBMCs, B-cell-depleted T cells, or T cells provided the cDNA or gDNA that made up the material.

Authors' analysis steps: By means of reference gene primer amplification, nucleated cell counts were estimated. Clones were read by immunoSEQ multiplex PCR, and TCRdb kept only the in-frame ones, dropping some. The DNA gave D and trimming, while V, J and clone size come from that table. The sample yields some 150,000 clones, approximately 86% seen once. Deletions cut 4 bases from V and 3 bases from J, with 15 bases between. CDR1 is SQVTM and CDR2 is ANQGSEA in the germline V gene. The CDR3 extends over 14 amino acids. The source of this sequence is a woman aged 55-75 years with active or convalescent COVID-19. The sample taken for sequencing was peripheral blood. The chain carries TRBV29-1 and TRBJ2-5, with D possibly matching TRBD1 (7 bases). CDR3 amino acids: CSVVGQGGEETQYF. The CDR3 region has the DNA TGCAGCGTTGTTGGGCAGGGGGGAGAAGAGACCCAGTACTTC.